The source of this T cell receptor (beta chain) is a study of blood T cells in healthy people across ages. In its sample, this clonotype was seen a few times. Looked up from germline, CDR1 is SGHRS and CDR2 is YFSETQ. This CDR3 spans 14 amino acids. V was cut by 3 bases and J by 7 bases, with 17 bases left in between. A second PCR, run for about 6 to 11 cycles, used a sample-barcoded 5' primer plus a J-beta primer mix. TCRdb passed the 5' RACE reads through MiXCR, listing each CDR3 protein once. This repertoire shows roughly 700,000 distinct CDR3 sequences, approximately 49% found once; its top ten account for 30% to 35%.

The clonotype was recovered from a woman aged 60-75 years in good health. Material: blood. The J gene is TRBJ2-7, the V gene TRBV5-1, with a weak D call TRBD2 (6 bases). This CDR3 reads CASSSPGLPREQYF. In nucleotides, the CDR3 is TGCGCCAGCAGCTCACCGGGACTCCCGCGGGAGCAGTACTTC.